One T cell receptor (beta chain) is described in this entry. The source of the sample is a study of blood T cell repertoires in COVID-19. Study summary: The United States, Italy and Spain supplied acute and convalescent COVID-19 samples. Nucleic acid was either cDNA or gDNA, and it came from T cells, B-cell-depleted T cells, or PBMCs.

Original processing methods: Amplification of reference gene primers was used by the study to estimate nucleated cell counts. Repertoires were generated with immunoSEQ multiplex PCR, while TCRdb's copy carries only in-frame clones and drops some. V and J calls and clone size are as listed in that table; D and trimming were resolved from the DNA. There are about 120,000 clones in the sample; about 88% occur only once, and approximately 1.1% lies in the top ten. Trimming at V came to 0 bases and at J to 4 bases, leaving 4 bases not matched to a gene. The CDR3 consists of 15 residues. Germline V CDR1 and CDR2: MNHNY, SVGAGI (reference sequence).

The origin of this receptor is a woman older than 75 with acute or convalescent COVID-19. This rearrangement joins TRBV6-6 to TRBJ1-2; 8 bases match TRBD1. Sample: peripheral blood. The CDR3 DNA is TGTGCCAGCAGTTACTCGACAGGGGAGACCTATGGCTACACCTTC. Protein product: CASSYSTGETYGYTF.